The 23 T cell receptor beta chains in this list originate from one sample, sequenced in a study of OX40 agonist ivuxolimab in advanced cancers. Clones were read by immunoSEQ multiplex PCR, and TCRdb kept only the in-frame ones, dropping some. The table records 80,000 to 100,000 clones, 90% of them present only once. The specimen was CD4+ or CD8+ T cells sorted from blood, collected in a trial of the OX40 agonist ivuxolimab. These receptors originate from an adult with an advanced solid tumor such as melanoma, head and neck, liver or kidney cancer.

V gene TRBV30 combines with J gene TRBJ1-2, with D perhaps TRBD1 (6 bases). The CDR3 has 14 residues. Trimming pared 4 bases from V and 4 bases from J, leaving 16 bases between. CDR1 and CDR2 (germline): GTSNPN, SVGIG (reference sequence). The chain's CDR3 is CAWTTGRDTYGYTF. For the CDR3, the DNA is TGTGCCTGGACTACAGGGCGCGATACCTATGGCTACACCTTC.

The sample holds one count of this clone. The rearrangement uses TRBV5-1 and TRBJ2-1; the match to TRBD2 covers 7 bases. V lost 0 bases, J lost 6 bases, and 9 bases stayed unmatched. Looked up from germline, CDR1 is SGHRS and CDR2 is YFSETQ. The CDR3 contains 16 residues. The CDR3 DNA is TGCGCCAGCAGCTTGGCGGTGGCTAGCGGACTCAATGAGCAGTTCTTC. It is translated as CASSLAVASGLNEQFF.

The genes are TRBV30 and TRBJ2-7, with D perhaps matching TRBD1 or TRBD2 (5 bases each). Trimming removed 0 bases at V and 6 bases at J, with 18 bases between. The V gene's germline CDR1 is GTSNPN and CDR2 SVGIG (reference sequence). This CDR3 spans 15 amino acids. CDR3 protein: CAWSVQVGVLSEQYF. In DNA form, the CDR3 reads TGTGCCTGGAGTGTACAGGTGGGAGTTCTCTCCGAGCAGTACTTC. Based on the CDR3 plus reference TRBV30 and TRBJ2-7, the full variable domain is SQTIHQWPATLVQPVGSPLSLECTVEGTSNPNLYWYRQAAGRGLQLLFYSVGIGQISSEVPQNLSASRPQDRQFILSSKKLLLSDSGFYLCAWSVQVGVLSEQYFGPGTRLTVT.

The chain joins TRBV7-9 to TRBJ2-2, with 13 positions matching TRBD2. Trimming took 2 bases from V and 4 from J; bases not matched to a gene: 7. This CDR3 spans 18 amino acids. Germline V CDR1 and CDR2: SEHNR, FQNEAQ (reference sequence). CDR3 protein: CASSLPGTSGVGTGELFF. CDR3 DNA sequence: TGTGCCAGCAGCTTACCCGGGACTAGCGGGGTTGGCACCGGGGAGCTGTTTTTT.

The rearrangement links TRBV7-2 to TRBJ2-5; weak D call: TRBD1 (5 bases). Germline assignment: CDR1 SGHTA and CDR2 FQGNSA. This CDR3 is 14 amino acids long. The V gene lost 7 bases and the J gene lost 7 bases, with 19 bases spanning the gap. CDR3 nucleotides: TGTGCCAGCACTTGGGATAAGGGGATGGGGACCCAGTACTTC. Translation: CASTWDKGMGTQYF.

The genes are TRBV2 and TRBJ2-7, with 10 positions matching TRBD2. Looked up from germline, CDR1 is SNHLY and CDR2 is FYNNEI. There are 15 residues in the CDR3. V was clipped by 4 bases and J by 1 base; unmatched bases: 4. The CDR3 nucleotides are TGTGCCAGCAGTGGACTAGCGGGTGGGTCCTACGAGCAGTACTTC. Encoded protein: CASSGLAGGSYEQYF.

This clone occurred once. The chain is built from TRBV2 and TRBJ2-3; D not resolved. CDR3 size: 13 residues. V lost 8 bases and J lost 2, with 11 bases in between. CDR1 SNHLY and CDR2 FYNNEI come from the germline V gene. The CDR3 nucleotides read TGTGCCAGCGAGCTTGAGTCCACAGATACGCAGTATTTT. Its protein product is CASELESTDTQYF.

The chain employs TRBV29-1 and TRBJ1-4; no reliable D call. V was trimmed by 5 bases and J by 8 bases, leaving 6 bases between them. The CDR3 runs 10 residues. From germline, CDR1 is SQVTM and CDR2 ANQGSEA. CDR3: CSVLEEKLFF. The CDR3, as DNA: TGCAGCGTTCTGGAAGAAAAACTGTTTTTT. Combining the CDR3 with reference TRBV29-1 and TRBJ1-4 gives the whole variable domain SAVISQKPSRDICQRGTSLTIQCQVDSQVTMMFWYRQQPGQSLTLIATANQGSEATYESGFVIDKFPISRPNLTFSTLTVSNMSPEDSSIYLCSVLEEKLFFGSGTQLSVL.

The V and J genes are TRBV7-2 and TRBJ2-7, with TRBD2 matching over 11 bases. The CDR3 loop spans 16 amino acids. J was trimmed by 0 bases and V by 3 bases; bases with no gene match: 4. Germline assignment: CDR1 SGHTA and CDR2 FQGNSA. The CDR3 nucleotides read TGTGCCAGCAGCTTTGGACTAGCGGGCCTCTCCTACGAGCAGTACTTC. Translated, it gives CASSFGLAGLSYEQYF. The whole variable domain, remainder taken from reference TRBV7-2 and TRBJ2-7, is GAGVSQSPSNKVTEKGKDVELRCDPISGHTALYWYRQSLGQGLEFLIYFQGNSAPDKSGLPSDRFSAERTGGSVSTLTIQRTQQEDSAVYLCASSFGLAGLSYEQYFGPGTRLTVT.

The CDR3 reads CASSITVQETQYF. The CDR3 DNA sequence: TGTGCCAGTAGTATAACAGTACAAGAGACCCAGTACTTC. The gene calls are TRBV19 and TRBJ2-5; D remains unclear. Germline V CDR1 and CDR2: LNHDA, SQIVND (reference sequence). The CDR3 runs 13 residues. Trimming cost V 2 bases and J 2 bases, with 6 bases left between them.

This clone was seen once. V and J are TRBV30 and TRBJ1-2; 11 bases agree with TRBD1. The germline CDR1 and CDR2 sequences are GTSNPN and SVGIG (reference sequence). J lost 6 bases, V lost 5 bases, and 8 bases had no gene match. There are 14 residues in the CDR3. CDR3 region: CAWERDRGLDGYTF. CDR3 in DNA: TGTGCCTGGGAAAGGGACAGGGGGTTAGATGGCTACACCTTC.

Here the CDR3 reads CASSLGQPNEKLFF. In DNA, the CDR3 is TGTGCCAGCAGCTTGGGACAGCCTAATGAAAAACTGTTTTTT. The chain employs TRBV5-6 and TRBJ1-4, with D perhaps TRBD1 (5 bases). CDR1 and CDR2 (germline): SGHDT, YYEEEE. The germline V and J ends were trimmed by 0 bases and 3 bases, with 6 bases remaining between them. The CDR3 is 14 amino acids.

This chain joins TRBV5-4 and TRBJ2-1; TRBD2 might be the D (6 bases). Germline values: CDR1 SGHNT, CDR2 YYREEE (reference sequence). Trimming stripped 0 bases from V and 10 bases from J, with 14 bases between. This CDR3 is built from 14 residues. The CDR3 DNA reads TGTGCCAGCAGCTTGGCCGGGGACTCCCGAGAGCAGTTCTTC. Amino acids: CASSLAGDSREQFF.

This chain joins TRBV5-6 and TRBJ1-2, with TRBD1 matching over 7 bases. The CDR3 has 17 amino acids. Germline assignment: CDR1 SGHDT and CDR2 YYEEEE. J lost 4 bases, V lost 3 bases, and 15 bases had no gene match. CDR3 DNA: TGTGCCAGCAGCTCAACCATACAACAGGGGCCTGGCTATGGCTACACCTTC. This sequence encodes CASSSTIQQGPGYGYTF.

V is TRBV4-1 and J is TRBJ2-4; either TRBD1 or TRBD2 may supply D (5 bases each). The ends were cut back, 0 bases at V and 0 bases at J, with 18 bases in the middle. The CDR3 contains 19 residues. Germline CDR1 MGHRA, CDR2 YSYEKL. CDR3 region: CASSQDRGSLRVAKNIQYF. CDR3 bases: TGCGCCAGCAGCCAAGATAGGGGTTCTTTGCGGGTAGCCAAAAACATTCAGTACTTC.

The J gene is TRBJ2-3, the V gene TRBV5-1; 7 bases fit TRBD2. The trim removed 4 bases at V and 4 bases at J, leaving 15 bases unmatched. Per germline, CDR1 SGHRS and CDR2 YFSETQ. This CDR3 is 17 amino acids long. Here the CDR3 reads CASSPYIGLVSSDTQYF. The CDR3 DNA is TGCGCCAGCAGCCCGTATATTGGACTAGTAAGTTCAGATACGCAGTATTTT.

This clone showed up just a few times. This chain joins TRBV7-9 and TRBJ2-1, with unresolved D. Trimming took off 1 base at V and 12 bases at J, with 7 bases between the two ends. The length of the CDR3 is 11 residues. Germline V gene lookup returns CDR1 SEHNR and CDR2 FQNEAQ (reference sequence). The CDR3: CASSLGTVQFF. CDR3 bases: TGTGCCAGCAGCTTAGGGACGGTGCAGTTCTTC.

This clone was counted a single time. This chain joins TRBV27 and TRBJ1-3; 8 bases match TRBD1. This CDR3 spans 15 amino acids. CDR1 is MNHEY and CDR2 is SMNVEV in the germline V gene (reference sequence). Trimming at V came to 6 bases and at J to 2 bases, leaving 6 bases not matched to a gene. The chain's CDR3 is CASRHKQGAGNTIYF. The CDR3 region has the DNA TGTGCCAGCAGGCACAAACAGGGGGCTGGAAACACCATATATTTT.

As regards this clone: Its ends do not fully match the called genes, so a read error is possible. The chain has TRBV5-1 and TRBJ2-1; D is possibly TRBD2 (6 bases). CDR1 SGHRS and CDR2 YFSETQ come from the germline V gene. The CDR3 spans 14 residues. The CDR3 DNA reads TGCGCCAGCAGCGCTGGGGACTCCAACAATGAGCAGTTCTTC. Translated: CASSAGDSNNEQFF. Full variable domain (remainder filled in from reference TRBV5-1 and TRBJ2-1): KAGVTQTPRYLIKTRGQQVTLSCSPISGHRSVSWYQQTPGQGLQFLFEYFSETQRNKGNFPGRFSGRQFSNSRSEMNVSTLELGDSALYLCASSAGDSNNEQFFGPGTRLTVL.

The chain combines TRBV7-2 with TRBJ1-1; unclear D gene. The CDR3 contains 16 residues. Trimming removed 2 bases from V and 4 bases from J, with 17 bases in between. Per germline, CDR1 SGHTA and CDR2 FQGNSA. The CDR3 coding sequence is TGTGCCAGCAGCTTAACGAGCTCCATCGAGGGCACTGAAGCTTTCTTT. As protein: CASSLTSSIEGTEAFF.

This clone was seen just once. Compared with germline, one end of the junction differs, possibly owing to a read error. The J gene is TRBJ2-3, the V gene TRBV7-7; D not certain. In germline, CDR1 is SSHAT, CDR2 FNYEAQ (reference sequence). The CDR3 is 13 amino acids. CDR3 DNA sequence: TGTGCTAGCAGCTTAGAGGCAAGCCATACGCAGTATTTT. The encoded protein is CASSLEASHTQYF.

The genes are TRBV4-1 and TRBJ2-1; perhaps TRBD1 as D (5 bases). Germline CDR1 and CDR2: MGHRA and YSYEKL. The CDR3 extends over 15 amino acids. The germline V and J ends were trimmed by 5 bases and 3 bases, with 14 bases remaining between them. The chain's CDR3 is CASSTRQILYNEQFF. Here the CDR3 DNA reads TGCGCCAGCAGCACTCGACAGATACTCTACAATGAGCAGTTCTTC.

The chain has TRBV11-3 and TRBJ1-1; 8 bases agree with TRBD1. The trim removed 4 bases at V and 3 bases at J, leaving 7 bases unmatched. The CDR3 sequence is 15 residues long. The V gene's germline CDR1 is SGHNT and CDR2 YENEEA. CDR3 loop: CASSSGQGFDTEAFF. The CDR3 nucleotides read TGTGCCAGCAGCTCCGGACAGGGTTTCGACACTGAAGCTTTCTTT.